The 21 T cell receptor beta chains in this list originate from one sample, sequenced in a study of tumor and adjacent non-tumor tissue in lung cancer. Three rounds of nested PCR, following a modified ARM-PCR protocol, produced the TCRbeta library. TCRdb reanalysed the multiplex PCR reads using MiXCR and keeps one entry per CDR3 protein. The repertoire consists of about 43,000 distinct CDR3 sequences, with 60% occurring once and the leading ten covering about 50%. This sample's RNA came from whole unsorted tissue. More than 3 cm separated this lung sample from the edge of the tumor. The source material was distant non-tumor lung tissue. The receptor source for this set is a man between 50 and 59 years old with non-small cell lung cancer.

There are many counts of this clonotype. The chain uses TRBV6-5 and TRBJ2-1; D is ambiguous. CDR3 length equals 15 residues. V lost 2 bases and J 1 base, leaving 9 bases between the germline ends. Germline loops: CDR1 MNHEY, CDR2 SVGAGI. The CDR3 sequence is CASSYAQSSYNEQFF. In DNA form, the CDR3 reads TGTGCCAGCAGTTACGCGCAGTCTTCCTACAATGAGCAGTTCTTC.

V usage is TRBV29-1 and J usage is TRBJ1-2, with D tentatively TRBD1 (5 bases). Germline loops: CDR1 SQVTM, CDR2 ANQGSEA. The CDR3 contains 14 residues. The V gene lost 2 bases and the J gene lost 7 bases, with 17 bases spanning the gap. Here the CDR3 reads CSVETWGRSSGYTF. The CDR3 DNA follows: TGCAGCGTTGAAACCTGGGGGAGGTCCAGTGGCTACACCTTC. The whole variable domain, filled in from reference TRBV29-1 and TRBJ1-2, reads SAVISQKPSRDICQRGTSLTIQCQVDSQVTMMFWYRQQPGQSLTLIATANQGSEATYESGFVIDKFPISRPNLTFSTLTVSNMSPEDSSIYLCSVETWGRSSGYTFGSGTRLTVV.

Comment on this clonotype: Given a much more abundant clone one base away, this may be a read error. The rearrangement joins TRBV7-9 to TRBJ2-1; D is possibly TRBD1 or TRBD2 (5 bases each). CDR3 length: 12 amino acids. Trimming took 5 bases from V and 7 from J, leaving 9 bases between them. The germline V gene encodes CDR1 SEHNR and CDR2 FQNEAQ (reference sequence). This CDR3 is CASSRGDNEQFF. CDR3 nucleotides: TGTGCCAGCAGCAGGGGAGATAATGAGCAGTTCTTC.

The chain has TRBV30 and TRBJ2-7; no definite D call. The CDR3 length is 11 residues. In germline, CDR1 is GTSNPN, CDR2 SVGIG (reference sequence). V was shortened by 2 bases and J by 4 bases, with 6 bases between the two germline ends. CDR3 DNA sequence: TGTGCCTGGAGTTCGAGTTACGAGCAGTACTTC. Translation gives CAWSSSYEQYF.

Worth noting for this clonotype: One end of the junction varies from germline; a read error may be responsible. This chain uses TRBV11-2 with TRBJ2-1, with D tentatively TRBD2 (5 bases). CDR3 size: 17 residues. CDR1 and CDR2 from the germline V gene are SGHAT and FQNNGV. The CDR3 is CASNLKNSAGSYNEQFF. The CDR3 nucleotides are TGTGCCAGCAACTTAAAAAACAGCGCGGGCTCCTACAATGAGCAGTTCTTC.

This clonotype has at least ten counts. The chain couples TRBV5-4 to TRBJ1-6; D not resolved. Germline lookup yields CDR1 SGHNT and CDR2 YYREEE (reference sequence). Trimming cost V 0 bases and J 3 bases, with 7 bases left between them. The CDR3 is 15 amino acids. DNA of the CDR3: TGTGCCAGCAGCTTGGAAAGAAGCTATAATTCACCCCTCCACTTT. Protein sequence: CASSLERSYNSPLHF. Supplemented by reference TRBV5-4 and TRBJ1-6, the full variable domain reads ETGVTQSPTHLIKTRGQQVTLRCSSQSGHNTVSWYQQALGQGPQFIFQYYREEENGRGNFPPRFSGLQFPNYSSELNVNALELDDSALYLCASSLERSYNSPLHFGNGTRLTVT.

On this clonotype: A much bigger clone sits one base away, suggesting this may be a read error. The gene calls are TRBV12-3 or TRBV12-4 and TRBJ1-1; unclear D gene. There are 13 residues in the CDR3. The CDR3 nucleotides are TGTACCAGCAGCTTACAACGGAACACTGAAGCTTTCTTT. Its translation: CTSSLQRNTEAFF.

With respect to this clonotype: A read error is likely, as this CDR3 ends without the conserved phenylalanine or tryptophan. J is TRBJ2-1 and V is TRBV12-3 or TRBV12-4, with 7 bases that match TRBD2. This CDR3 region has 14 residues. The trim removed 3 bases at V and 4 bases at J, leaving 3 bases unmatched. CDR3 in DNA: TGTGCCAGCAGTTTCGGGGGAGGGTACAATGAGCAGTTCTTA. As protein: CASSFGGGYNEQFL.

This clonotype was picked up a small number of times. A read error is possible here, since a much larger clone lies one base away. The rearrangement uses TRBV6-6 and TRBJ1-5; a weak D match, TRBD1 (5 bases). Germline lookup yields CDR1 MNHNY and CDR2 SVGAGI (reference sequence). This CDR3 is built from 16 residues. The chain's CDR3 is CANSYSSGATDQPQHF. CDR3 nucleotide sequence: TGTGCCAACAGTTACTCCTCCGGGGCAACGGATCAGCCCCAGCATTTT.

This clonotype was seen a handful of times. This chain joins TRBV30 and TRBJ1-1; D ambiguous. The CDR3 has 15 residues. CDR1 and CDR2 (germline): GTSNPN, SVGIG (reference sequence). V was clipped by 7 bases and J by 4 bases, with 22 bases between them. Here the CDR3 reads CAFLPTARYGTEAFF. DNA for the CDR3: TGTGCCTTTCTTCCAACGGCGAGGTACGGCACTGAAGCTTTCTTT.

At least ten counts were recorded for this clonotype. V is TRBV7-9 and J is TRBJ1-4; 9 bases match TRBD1. CDR1 and CDR2 (germline): SEHNR, FQNEAQ (reference sequence). This CDR3 has 15 amino acids. V lost 4 bases to trimming and J lost 5 bases; unmatched junction nucleotides: 5. DNA of the CDR3: TGTGCCAGCAGCTCTACGGGACAGGGAAATGAAAAACTGTTTTTT. Its translation is CASSSTGQGNEKLFF. Based on the CDR3 plus reference TRBV7-9 and TRBJ1-4, the full variable domain is DTGVSQNPRHKITKRGQNVTFRCDPISEHNRLYWYRQTLGQGPEFLTYFQNEAQLEKSRLLSDRFSAERPKGSFSTLEIQRTEQGDSAMYLCASSSTGQGNEKLFFGSGTQLSVL.

A word on this clonotype: The conserved phenylalanine or tryptophan normally closing the CDR3 is absent here, so this likely arose from a read error. The chain combines TRBV12-3 or TRBV12-4 with TRBJ2-7, with 8 positions matching TRBD2. This CDR3 spans 15 amino acids. J was trimmed by 5 bases and V by 6 bases; bases with no gene match: 12. In DNA form, the CDR3 reads TGTGCCAGCAGCCCGACTAGCGAGAGACAGAACGAGCAGTACCTC. Encoded protein: CASSPTSERQNEQYL.

To note about this clonotype: Given the absence of the conserved phenylalanine or tryptophan at the CDR3 end, a read error is likely. The chain is built from TRBV29-1 and TRBJ2-1; no reliable D call. This CDR3 comprises 9 residues. Germline V lookup: CDR1 SQVTM, CDR2 ANQGSEA. This chain's CDR3 is CSIDNEQFL. The CDR3 coding sequence is TGCAGCATTGACAATGAGCAGTTCTTA.

This clonotype has at least ten counts. The chain is built from TRBV4-1 and TRBJ2-2; D is unclear. V was pared by 4 bases and J by 4 bases, with 10 bases between. This CDR3 comprises 14 residues. Germline values: CDR1 MGHRA, CDR2 YSYEKL. The CDR3 DNA sequence: TGCGCCAGCAGCCTTCTTTTGGGCACCGGGGAGCTGTTTTTT. It specifies CASSLLLGTGELFF.

The genes are TRBV5-1 and TRBJ1-6; the match to TRBD1 covers 8 bases. From germline, CDR1 is SGHRS and CDR2 YFSETQ. Losses at the gene ends were 5 bases for V and 7 bases for J; bases not matched to a gene: 5. The CDR3 length is 14 residues. The CDR3: CASRLDRANSPLHF. For the CDR3, the DNA is TGCGCCAGCAGACTGGACAGGGCCAATTCACCCCTCCACTTT.

Concerning this clonotype itself: A much larger clonotype is one base distant, so this may be a read error. The chain recombines TRBV6-6 with TRBJ2-2; TRBD2 matches at 8 bases. CDR3 length: 15 residues. Germline V CDR1 and CDR2: MNHNY, SVGAGI (reference sequence). In DNA, the CDR3 is TGTGCCAGCCGTTACTCGGTACTAGCGGCCGGGGAGCTGTTTTTT. Its protein product is CASRYSVLAAGELFF.

Details on this clonotype: At one end the junction does not follow the germline gene, possibly because of a read error. This rearrangement joins TRBV11-1 to TRBJ1-1; D unresolved. Germline V gene sequence: CDR1 SGHAT, CDR2 FQDESV (reference sequence). This CDR3 comprises 15 residues. The CDR3, as DNA: TGTGCCAACAGCTTAGGCACTGCAGTGTGCACTGAAGCTTTCTTC. It yields the protein CANSLGTAVCTEAFF.

The V and J genes are TRBV20-1 and TRBJ2-7; D is uncertain. Trimming removed 0 bases at V and 2 bases at J, with 11 bases between. Germline V CDR1 and CDR2: DFQATT, SNEGSKA (reference sequence). The length of the CDR3 is 14 residues. The CDR3 coding sequence is TGCAGTGCTAGAGATTCCGGCTTGACCTACGAGCAGTACTTC. It specifies CSARDSGLTYEQYF.

Comments on this clonotype: A read error may be the cause here, since a much bigger clone is one base away. The chain links TRBV7-9 to TRBJ2-5; TRBD2 matches at 7 bases. Germline V gene lookup returns CDR1 SEHNR and CDR2 FQNEAQ (reference sequence). CDR3 length: 14 amino acids. The DNA for the CDR3 is TGTGCCAGCAATTGGGGGGGGTACCAAGAGGCCCAGTACTTC. Translating gives CASNWGGYQEAQYF.

The table lists this clonotype with many counts. V is TRBV28 and J is TRBJ2-1; D possibly corresponds to TRBD2 (7 bases). V was pared by 3 bases and J by 12 bases, with 24 bases between. The CDR3 covers 16 residues. Germline CDR1 and CDR2: MDHEN and SYDVKM. CDR3 nucleotide sequence: TGTGCCAGCAGTTTGGGCGGGGGCCCCTTTGTAATGATGCAGTTCTTC. Translation gives CASSLGGGPFVMMQFF.

Note on this clonotype: Compared with germline, one end of the junction differs, possibly owing to a read error. This chain joins TRBV6-1 and TRBJ1-5, with D perhaps matching TRBD1 (5 bases). Germline CDR1 and CDR2: MNHNS and SASEGT. This CDR3 has 15 residues. Written as DNA, the CDR3 is TGTGCCAGCAGGGGGGGGACCGCGGGGTATCAGCCCCAGCAATTT. Its translation: CASRGGTAGYQPQQF.